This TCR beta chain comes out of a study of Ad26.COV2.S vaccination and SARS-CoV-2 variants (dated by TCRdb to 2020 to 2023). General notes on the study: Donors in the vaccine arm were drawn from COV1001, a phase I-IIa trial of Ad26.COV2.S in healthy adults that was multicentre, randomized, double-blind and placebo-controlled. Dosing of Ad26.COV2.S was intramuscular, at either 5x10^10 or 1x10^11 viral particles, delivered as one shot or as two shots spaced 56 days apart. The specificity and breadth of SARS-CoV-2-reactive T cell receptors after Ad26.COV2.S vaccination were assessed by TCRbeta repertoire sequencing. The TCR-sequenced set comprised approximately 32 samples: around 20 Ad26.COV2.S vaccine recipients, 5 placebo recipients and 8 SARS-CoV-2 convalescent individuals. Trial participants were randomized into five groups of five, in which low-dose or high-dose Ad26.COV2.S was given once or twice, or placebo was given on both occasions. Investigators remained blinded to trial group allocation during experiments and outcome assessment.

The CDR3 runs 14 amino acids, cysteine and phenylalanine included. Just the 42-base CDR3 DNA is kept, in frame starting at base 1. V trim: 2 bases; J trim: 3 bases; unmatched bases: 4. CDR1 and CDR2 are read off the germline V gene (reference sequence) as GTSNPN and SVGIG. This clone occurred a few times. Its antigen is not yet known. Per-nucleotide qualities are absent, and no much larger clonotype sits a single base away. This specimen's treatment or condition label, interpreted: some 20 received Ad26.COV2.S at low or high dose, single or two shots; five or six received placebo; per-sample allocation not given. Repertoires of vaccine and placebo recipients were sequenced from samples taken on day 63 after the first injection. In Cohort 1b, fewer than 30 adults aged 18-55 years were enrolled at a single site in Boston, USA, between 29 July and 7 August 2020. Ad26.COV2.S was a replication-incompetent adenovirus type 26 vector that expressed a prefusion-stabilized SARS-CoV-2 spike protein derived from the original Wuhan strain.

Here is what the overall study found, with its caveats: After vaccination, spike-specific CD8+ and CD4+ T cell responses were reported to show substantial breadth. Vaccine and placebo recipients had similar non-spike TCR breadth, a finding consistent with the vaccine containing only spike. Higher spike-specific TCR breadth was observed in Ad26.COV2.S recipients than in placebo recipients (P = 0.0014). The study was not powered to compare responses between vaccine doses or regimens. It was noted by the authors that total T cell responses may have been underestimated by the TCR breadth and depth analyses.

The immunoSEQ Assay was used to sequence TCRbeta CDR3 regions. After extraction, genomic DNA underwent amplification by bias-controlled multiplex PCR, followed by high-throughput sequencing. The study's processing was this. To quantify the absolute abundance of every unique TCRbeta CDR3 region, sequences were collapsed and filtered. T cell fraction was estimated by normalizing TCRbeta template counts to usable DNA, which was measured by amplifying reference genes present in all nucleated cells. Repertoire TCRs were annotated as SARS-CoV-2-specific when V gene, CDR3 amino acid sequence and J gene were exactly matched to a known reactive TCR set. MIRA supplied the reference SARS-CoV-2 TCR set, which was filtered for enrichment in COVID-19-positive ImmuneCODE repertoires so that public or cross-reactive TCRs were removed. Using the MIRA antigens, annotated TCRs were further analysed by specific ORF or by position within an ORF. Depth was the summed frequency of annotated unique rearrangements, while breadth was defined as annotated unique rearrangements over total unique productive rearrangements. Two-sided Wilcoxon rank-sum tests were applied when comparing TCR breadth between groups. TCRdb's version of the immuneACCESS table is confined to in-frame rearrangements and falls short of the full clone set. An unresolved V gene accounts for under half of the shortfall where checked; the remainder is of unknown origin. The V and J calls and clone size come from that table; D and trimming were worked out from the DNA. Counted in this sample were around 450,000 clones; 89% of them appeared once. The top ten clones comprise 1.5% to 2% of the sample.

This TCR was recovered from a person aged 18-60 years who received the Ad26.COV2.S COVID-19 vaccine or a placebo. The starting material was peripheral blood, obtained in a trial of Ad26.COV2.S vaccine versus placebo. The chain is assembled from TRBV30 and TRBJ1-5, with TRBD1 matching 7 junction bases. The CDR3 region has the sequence CAWSTDRANQPQHF. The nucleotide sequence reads TGTGCCTGGAGTACAGACAGGGCCAATCAGCCCCAGCATTTT.